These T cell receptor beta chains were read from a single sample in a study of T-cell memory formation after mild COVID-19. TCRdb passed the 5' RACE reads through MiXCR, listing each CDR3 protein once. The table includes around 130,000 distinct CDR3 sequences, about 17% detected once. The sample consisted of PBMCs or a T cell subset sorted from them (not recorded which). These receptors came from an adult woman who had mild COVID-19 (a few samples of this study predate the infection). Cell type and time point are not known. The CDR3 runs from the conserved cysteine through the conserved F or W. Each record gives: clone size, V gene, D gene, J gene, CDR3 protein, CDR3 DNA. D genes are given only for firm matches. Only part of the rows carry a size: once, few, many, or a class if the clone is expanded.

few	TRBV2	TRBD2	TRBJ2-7	CASSGLAGLYEQYF	TGTGCCAGCAGTGGACTAGCGGGACTCTACGAGCAGTACTTC
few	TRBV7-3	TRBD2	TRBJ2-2	CASSQTGGSGPALNTGELFF	TGTGCCAGCAGCCAAACGGGAGGATCTGGACCAGCACTGAACACCGGGGAGCTGTTTTTT
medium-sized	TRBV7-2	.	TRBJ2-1	CASRDIGTFGDEQFF	TGTGCCAGCAGAGATATCGGGACATTCGGCGATGAGCAGTTCTTC
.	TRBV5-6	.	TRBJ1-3	CASSLEPGTGNTIYF	TGTGCCAGCAGCTTGGAGCCGGGGACTGGAAACACCATATATTTT
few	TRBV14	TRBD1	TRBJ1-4	CASSQATGGYEKLFF	TGTGCCAGCAGCCAAGCGACAGGGGGCTATGAAAAACTGTTTTTT
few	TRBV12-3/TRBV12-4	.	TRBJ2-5	CASSLTSWSQETQYF	TGTGCCAGCAGTTTGACTAGTTGGTCCCAAGAGACCCAGTACTTC
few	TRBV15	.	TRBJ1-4	CATSRERGAEKLFF	TGTGCCACCAGCAGAGAAAGGGGAGCTGAAAAACTGTTTTTT
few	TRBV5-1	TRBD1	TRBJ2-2	CASSPGQGRNTGELFF	TGCGCCAGCAGCCCCGGACAGGGGCGGAACACCGGGGAGCTGTTTTTT
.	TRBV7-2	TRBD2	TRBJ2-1	CASSFTSGGAVLNEQFF	TGTGCCAGCAGCTTCACTAGCGGGGGGGCCGTATTAAATGAGCAGTTCTTC
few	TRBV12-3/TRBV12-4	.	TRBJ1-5	CASSPGGNSQPQHF	TGTGCCAGCAGTCCGGGGGGGAATAGTCAGCCCCAGCATTTT
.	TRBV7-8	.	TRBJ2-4	CASSFPDGLTTKNIQYF	TGTGCCAGCAGCTTCCCCGACGGGCTCACGACCAAAAACATTCAGTACTTC
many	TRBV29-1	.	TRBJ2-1	CSVEYEQFF	TGCAGCGTCGAGTACGAGCAGTTCTTC
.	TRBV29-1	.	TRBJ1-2	CSVSEQGYGYTF	TGCAGCGTGTCTGAACAGGGCTATGGCTACACCTTC
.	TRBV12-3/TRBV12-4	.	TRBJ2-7	CASSLFAGYEQYF	TGTGCCAGCAGTTTATTTGCCGGCTACGAGCAGTACTTC
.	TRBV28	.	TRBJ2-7	CASSPGFHYEQYF	TGTGCCAGCAGCCCAGGGTTCCACTACGAGCAGTACTTC
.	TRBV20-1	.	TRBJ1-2	CSATDTGYTF	TGCAGTGCTACCGACACTGGCTACACCTTC
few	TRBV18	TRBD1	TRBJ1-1	CASSPRTGGLTEAFF	TGTGCCAGCTCACCACGGACAGGGGGTTTGACTGAAGCTTTCTTT
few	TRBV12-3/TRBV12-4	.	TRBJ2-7	CASSLRLPAYGYEQYF	TGTGCCAGCAGTTTGCGGCTCCCCGCCTACGGCTACGAGCAGTACTTC
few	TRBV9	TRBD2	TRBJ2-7	CASSPRPGGIGSYEQYF	TGTGCCAGCAGCCCTCGCCCCGGGGGGATAGGCTCCTACGAGCAGTACTTC
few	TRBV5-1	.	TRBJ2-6	CASSLAGEGNVLTF	TGCGCCAGCAGCTTGGCGGGGGAAGGCAACGTCCTGACTTTC
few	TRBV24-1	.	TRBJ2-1	CATSDPRGSSYNEQFF	TGTGCCACCAGTGATCCGAGGGGTTCCTCCTACAATGAGCAGTTCTTC
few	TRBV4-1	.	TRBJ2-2	CASSHTGTQNTGELFF	TGCGCCAGCAGCCACACCGGGACACAAAACACCGGGGAGCTGTTTTTT
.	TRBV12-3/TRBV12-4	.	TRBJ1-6	CASSLGARSPLHF	TGTGCCAGCAGTTTAGGGGCTAGATCACCCCTCCACTTT
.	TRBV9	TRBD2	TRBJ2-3	CASSDESTPGGDTQYF	TGTGCCAGCAGCGATGAGTCGACTCCGGGAGGAGATACGCAGTATTTT
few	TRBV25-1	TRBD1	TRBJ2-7	CASSTGTGAYEQYF	TGTGCCAGCAGCACCGGGACAGGGGCCTACGAGCAGTACTTC
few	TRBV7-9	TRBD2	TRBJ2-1	CASSFGTSGKDEQFF	TGTGCCAGCAGCTTCGGGACTAGCGGGAAAGATGAGCAGTTCTTC
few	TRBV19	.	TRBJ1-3	CASSTTVRNTIYF	TGTGCCAGTAGTACCACAGTCCGGAACACCATATATTTT
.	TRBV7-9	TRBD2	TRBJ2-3	CASSMGMTSGRGKDTQYF	TGTGCCAGCAGCATGGGGATGACTAGCGGGAGAGGTAAAGATACGCAGTATTTT
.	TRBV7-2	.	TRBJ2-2	CASSLDRAGELFF	TGTGCCAGCAGCTTAGATAGGGCAGGGGAGCTGTTTTTT
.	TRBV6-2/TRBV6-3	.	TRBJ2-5	CASSYGAEMGTQYF	TGTGCCAGCAGTTACGGAGCGGAGATGGGGACCCAGTACTTC
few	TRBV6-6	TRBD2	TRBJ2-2	CASSRLAGGDTGELFF	TGTGCCAGCAGCCGACTAGCGGGAGGGGACACCGGGGAGCTGTTTTTT